These 18 T cell receptor beta chains were sequenced from one sample in a study of T cell responses to AZD1222 COVID-19 vaccine. TCRdb keeps only in-frame clones here, not all; method: immunoSEQ multiplex PCR. The repertoire holds roughly 80,000 clones, roughly nine tenths seen once, with 3% to 3.5% in the top ten. The sample consisted of peripheral blood, taken 28 days after the second AZD1222 dose. The receptors come from an adult who received the AZD1222 COVID-19 vaccine.

The chain joins TRBV4-1 to TRBJ1-5; possible D gene TRBD1, 6 bases. The V end lost 6 bases, the J end lost 6 bases, and 15 bases lay between the germline ends. Germline assignment: CDR1 MGHRA and CDR2 YSYEKL. The length of the CDR3 is 14 residues. The CDR3 sequence is CASRLQGEGQPQHF. Written as DNA, the CDR3 is TGCGCCAGCAGGTTACAGGGAGAGGGTCAGCCCCAGCATTTT.

This chain connects TRBV10-3 to TRBJ2-1; a possible D gene is TRBD2 (5 bases). CDR1 is ENHRY and CDR2 is SYGVKD in the germline V gene. This CDR3 region has 11 residues. V lost 9 bases and J lost 9, with 12 bases in between. The CDR3 reads CAMRGQGEQFF. DNA of the CDR3: TGTGCCATGCGAGGGCAAGGTGAGCAGTTCTTC.

This sequence joins TRBV7-9 and TRBJ1-2, with D possibly matching TRBD1 (6 bases). With 5 bases removed from V and 0 bases from J, the gap between germline ends came to 10 bases. This CDR3 region has 14 residues. Per the germline V gene, CDR1 is SEHNR and CDR2 is FQNEAQ (reference sequence). The CDR3 nucleotides read TGTGCCAGCAGCCGGGACACTTCTAACTATGGCTACACCTTC. Protein: CASSRDTSNYGYTF.

J is TRBJ2-7 and V is TRBV6-5, with a tentative D call TRBD2 (7 bases). From germline, CDR1 is MNHEY and CDR2 SVGAGI. This CDR3 has 15 residues. The ends were cut back, 5 bases at V and 1 base at J, with 15 bases in the middle. The CDR3: CASSPDGGRSYEQYF. CDR3 nucleotides: TGTGCCAGCAGTCCCGACGGGGGGCGTTCCTACGAGCAGTACTTC.

The rearrangement uses TRBV7-9 and TRBJ2-1; the D gene is possibly TRBD2 (5 bases). CDR1 and CDR2 from the germline V gene are SEHNR and FQNEAQ (reference sequence). V was cut by 2 bases and J by 2 bases, with 13 bases left in between. The CDR3 runs 16 residues. The CDR3 spells CASSLTGSGTYNEQFF. The DNA for the CDR3 is TGTGCCAGCAGCTTAACGGGGTCTGGAACCTACAATGAGCAGTTCTTC.

CDR3 in amino acids: CASSWRSGQLNTEAFF. CDR3 in DNA: TGTGCCAGTAGTTGGCGGAGTGGACAGCTGAACACTGAAGCTTTCTTT. V and J are TRBV19 and TRBJ1-1; TRBD1 is a possible D gene (6 bases). The germline V gene has CDR1 LNHDA and CDR2 SQIVND (reference sequence). There are 16 residues in the CDR3. V lost 5 bases and J 0 bases, leaving 16 bases between the germline ends.

V usage is TRBV9 and J usage is TRBJ2-4; possible D gene TRBD2, 5 bases. Germline V gene data show CDR1 as SGDLS and CDR2 as YYNGEE. Deletions cut 0 bases from V and 6 bases from J, with 16 bases between. This CDR3 has 16 amino acids. CDR3 loop: CASSVDSSAGVNIQYF. CDR3 DNA: TGTGCCAGCAGCGTAGATAGTAGCGCCGGGGTAAACATTCAGTACTTC. Full variable domain (remainder filled in from reference TRBV9 and TRBJ2-4): DSGVTQTPKHLITATGQRVTLRCSPRSGDLSVYWYQQSLDQGLQFLIQYYNGEERAKGNILERFSAQQFPDLHSELNLSSLELGDSALYFCASSVDSSAGVNIQYFGAGTRLSVL.

J is TRBJ1-5 and V is TRBV16, with unresolved D. CDR1 is KGHSY and CDR2 is FQNENV in the germline V gene. V was cut by 5 bases and J by 2 bases, with 16 bases left in between. This CDR3 is 16 amino acids long. CDR3: CASSAGVWVRNQPQHF. The CDR3 DNA follows: TGTGCCAGCAGCGCCGGGGTTTGGGTGCGCAATCAGCCCCAGCATTTT.

The rearrangement joins TRBV10-1 to TRBJ1-2, with unresolved D. Trimming pared 9 bases from V and 0 bases from J, leaving 5 bases between. This CDR3 has 11 amino acids. CDR1 is WNHNN, CDR2 SYGVQD, per germline (reference sequence). In DNA, the CDR3 is TGCGCCAGTAGACCTAACTATGGCTACACCTTC. Protein product: CASRPNYGYTF.

This chain joins TRBV6-1 and TRBJ1-3, with 9 bases aligning to TRBD1. The ends lost 4 bases at V and 5 bases at J; junction bases unmatched: 9. This CDR3 spans 16 amino acids. Germline CDR1 reads MNHNS; CDR2 reads SASEGT. The CDR3 bases are TGTGCCAGCAGTGCCACCGGGACAGGGAGTCGAAACACCATATATTTT. Translated, it gives CASSATGTGSRNTIYF.

This chain joins TRBV11-1 and TRBJ2-1; no firm D call. The length of the CDR3 is 13 residues. V dropped 4 bases and J dropped 2 bases, with 6 bases sitting between them. Germline-derived CDR1 and CDR2 are SGHAT and FQDESV (reference sequence). The CDR3 bases are TGTGCCAGCAGCTCCTCAGCCTACAATGAGCAGTTCTTC. Protein product: CASSSSAYNEQFF. Filled out from reference TRBV11-1 and TRBJ2-1, the complete variable domain reads EAEVAQSPRYKITEKSQAVAFWCDPISGHATLYWYRQILGQGPELLVQFQDESVVDDSQLPKDRFSAERLKGVDSTLKIQPAELGDSAMYLCASSSSAYNEQFFGPGTRLTVL.

The chain combines TRBV6-5 with TRBJ1-3, with D hard to call. V lost 2 bases, J lost 7 bases, and 15 bases lay in between. From germline, CDR1 is MNHEY and CDR2 SVGAGI. This CDR3 region has 15 residues. The CDR3 spells CASSYGASTGNTIYF. The CDR3 nucleotides read TGTGCCAGCAGTTACGGTGCGTCGACCGGGAACACCATATATTTT.

The J gene is TRBJ2-4, the V gene TRBV4-2; no reliable D call. The CDR3 extends over 15 amino acids. Germline values: CDR1 LGHNA, CDR2 YNFKEQ. Trimming cost V 1 base and J 0 bases, with 7 bases left between them. The CDR3 loop is CASSQVMTAKNIQYF. The CDR3, as DNA: TGTGCCAGCAGCCAAGTTATGACAGCCAAAAACATTCAGTACTTC.

The rearrangement uses TRBV11-3 and TRBJ1-1; D remains ambiguous. The V gene lost 3 bases and the J gene lost 5 bases, with 16 bases spanning the gap. CDR1 SGHNT and CDR2 YENEEA come from the germline V gene. CDR3 length: 15 amino acids. The CDR3 here is CASSLIPGGRTEAFF. In nucleotides, the CDR3 is TGTGCCAGCAGCTTGATTCCCGGTGGGCGTACTGAAGCTTTCTTT.

This clone showed up just once. This rearrangement joins TRBV30 to TRBJ1-1; D is perhaps TRBD1 (6 bases). Germline V gives CDR1 GTSNPN, CDR2 SVGIG (reference sequence). Trimming stripped 0 bases from V and 3 bases from J, with 14 bases between. The CDR3 covers 15 residues. CDR3 loop: CAWSVAGQRYTEAFF. The DNA of the CDR3 is TGTGCCTGGAGTGTAGCGGGACAACGGTACACTGAAGCTTTCTTT.

This chain joins TRBV19 and TRBJ1-5; TRBD1 agrees at 9 bases. Trimming cost V 4 bases and J 2 bases; bases outside gene matches: 12. CDR1 and CDR2 from the germline V gene are LNHDA and SQIVND (reference sequence). The CDR3 is 18 amino acids. For the CDR3, the DNA is TGTGCCAGTAGTACCTCCCGGGACAGGGTTGGGGGCAATCAGCCCCAGCATTTT. Translation gives CASSTSRDRVGGNQPQHF.

This clone was seen only once. J is TRBJ2-2 and V is TRBV7-8; no firm D call. This CDR3 is built from 16 residues. Per germline, CDR1 SGHVS and CDR2 FQNEAQ. With 5 bases removed from V and 0 bases from J, the gap between germline ends came to 13 bases. CDR3 nucleotide sequence: TGTGCCAGCAGCCCCCGGTGGTCCGCGAACACCGGGGAGCTGTTTTTT. Its protein product is CASSPRWSANTGELFF. Drawing the rest from reference TRBV7-8 and TRBJ2-2, the complete variable domain is GAGVSQSPRYKVAKRGQDVALRCDPISGHVSLFWYQQALGQGPEFLTYFQNEAQLDKSGLPSDRFFAERPEGSVSTLKIQRTQQEDSAVYLCASSPRWSANTGELFFGEGSRLTVL.

The CDR3 bases are TGTGCCTGGAGTCGACAGACTTACAATGAGCAGTTCTTC. Residues: CAWSRQTYNEQFF. V usage is TRBV30 and J usage is TRBJ2-1, with D tentatively TRBD1 (5 bases). The CDR3 is 13 amino acids. Looked up from germline, CDR1 is GTSNPN and CDR2 is SVGIG (reference sequence). The V and J ends lost 2 bases and 4 bases respectively, with 9 bases between them. Based on the CDR3 plus reference TRBV30 and TRBJ2-1, the full variable domain is SQTIHQWPATLVQPVGSPLSLECTVEGTSNPNLYWYRQAAGRGLQLLFYSVGIGQISSEVPQNLSASRPQDRQFILSSKKLLLSDSGFYLCAWSRQTYNEQFFGPGTRLTVL.